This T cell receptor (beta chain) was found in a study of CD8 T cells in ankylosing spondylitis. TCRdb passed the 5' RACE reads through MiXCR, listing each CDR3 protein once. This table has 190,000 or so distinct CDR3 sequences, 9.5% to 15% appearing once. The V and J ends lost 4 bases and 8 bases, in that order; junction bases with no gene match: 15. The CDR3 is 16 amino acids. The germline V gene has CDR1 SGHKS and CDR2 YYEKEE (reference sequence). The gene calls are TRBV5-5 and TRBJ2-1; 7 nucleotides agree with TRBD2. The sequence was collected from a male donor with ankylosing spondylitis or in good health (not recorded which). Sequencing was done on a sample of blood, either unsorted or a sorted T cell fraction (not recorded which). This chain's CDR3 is CASSLAGLSRYDEQFF. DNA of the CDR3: TGTGCCAGCAGCCTGGCGGGACTATCGAGGTACGATGAGCAGTTCTTC.